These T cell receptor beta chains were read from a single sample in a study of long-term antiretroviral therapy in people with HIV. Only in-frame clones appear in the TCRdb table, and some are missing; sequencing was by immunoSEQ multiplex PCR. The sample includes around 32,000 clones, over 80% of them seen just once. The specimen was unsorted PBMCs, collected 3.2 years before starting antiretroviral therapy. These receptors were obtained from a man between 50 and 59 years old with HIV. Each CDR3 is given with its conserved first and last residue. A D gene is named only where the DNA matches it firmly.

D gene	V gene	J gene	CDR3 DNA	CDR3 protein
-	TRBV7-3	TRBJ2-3	TGTGCCAGCAGCTCCCTCCAGGCGGCAGATACGCAGTATTTT	CASSSLQAADTQYF
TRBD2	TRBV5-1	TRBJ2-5	TGCGCCAGCATCTCCAGTCCTAGCGGGGGCCAAGAGACCCAGTACTTC	CASISSPSGGQETQYF
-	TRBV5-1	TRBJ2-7	TGCGCCAGCAGCTTCCCCGACCCTGGGGCCTACGAGCAGTACTTC	CASSFPDPGAYEQYF
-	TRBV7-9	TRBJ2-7	TGTGCCAGCAGCTTAGTGGGACGCTCCCCCTACGAGCAGTACTTC	CASSLVGRSPYEQYF
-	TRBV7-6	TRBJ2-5	TGTGCCAGCAGCTTGGAACGATGGGTCCAAGAGACCCAGTACTTC	CASSLERWVQETQYF
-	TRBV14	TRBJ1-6	TGTGCCAGCAGCGCGAAGGGCGGAGGGGATAGTTCACCCCTCCACTTT	CASSAKGGGDSSPLHF
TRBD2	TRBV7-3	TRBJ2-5	TGTGCCAGCAGCTTAACCCCCCCGACTAGCGGGGGACAAGAGACCCAGTACTTC	CASSLTPPTSGGQETQYF
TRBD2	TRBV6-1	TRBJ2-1	TGTGCCAGCAGGGGGGAAGCGGGAGGTTACAATGAGCAGTTCTTC	CASRGEAGGYNEQFF
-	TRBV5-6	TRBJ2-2	TGTGCCAGCAGCTCGACTAGAATTCGCACCGGGGAGCTGTTTTTT	CASSSTRIRTGELFF
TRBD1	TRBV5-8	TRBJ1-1	TGTGCCAGCAGCTTGGAAGGGGGCTCTGAAGCTTTCTTT	CASSLEGGSEAFF
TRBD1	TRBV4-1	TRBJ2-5	TGCGCCAGCAGCCAACCAGACAGGGTAGAGACCCAGTACTTC	CASSQPDRVETQYF
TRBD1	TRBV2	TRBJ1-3	TGTGCCAGCCAGGGGGAAAGCTCTGGAAACACCATATATTTT	CASQGESSGNTIYF